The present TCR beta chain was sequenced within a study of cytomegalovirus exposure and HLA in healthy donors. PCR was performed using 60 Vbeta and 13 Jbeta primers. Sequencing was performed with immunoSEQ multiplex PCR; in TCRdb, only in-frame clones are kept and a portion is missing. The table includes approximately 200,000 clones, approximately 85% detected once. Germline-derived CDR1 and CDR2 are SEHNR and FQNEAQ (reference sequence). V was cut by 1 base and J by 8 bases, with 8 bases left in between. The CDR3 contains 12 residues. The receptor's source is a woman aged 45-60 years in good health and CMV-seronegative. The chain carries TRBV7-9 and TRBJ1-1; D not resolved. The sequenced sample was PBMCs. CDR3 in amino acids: CASSLEVGEAFF. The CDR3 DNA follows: TGTGCCAGCAGCTTAGAAGTGGGCGAAGCTTTCTTT.